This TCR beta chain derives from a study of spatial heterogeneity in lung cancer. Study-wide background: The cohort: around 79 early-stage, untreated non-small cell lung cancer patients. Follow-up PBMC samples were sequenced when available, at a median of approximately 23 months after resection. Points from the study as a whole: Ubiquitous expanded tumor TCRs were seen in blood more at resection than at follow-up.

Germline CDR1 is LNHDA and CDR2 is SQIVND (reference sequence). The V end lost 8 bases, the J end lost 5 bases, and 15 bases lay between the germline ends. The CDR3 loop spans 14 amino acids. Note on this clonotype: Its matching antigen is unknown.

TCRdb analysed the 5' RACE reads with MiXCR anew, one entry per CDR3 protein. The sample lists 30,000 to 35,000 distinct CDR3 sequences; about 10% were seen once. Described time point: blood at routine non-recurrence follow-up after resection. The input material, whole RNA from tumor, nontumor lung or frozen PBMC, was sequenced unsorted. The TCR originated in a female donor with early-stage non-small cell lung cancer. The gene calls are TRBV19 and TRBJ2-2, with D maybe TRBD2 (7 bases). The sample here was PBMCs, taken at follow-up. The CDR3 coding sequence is TGTGCCAGTCGGGGGGCCCCAATGACCGGGGAGCTGTTTTTT. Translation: CASRGAPMTGELFF.